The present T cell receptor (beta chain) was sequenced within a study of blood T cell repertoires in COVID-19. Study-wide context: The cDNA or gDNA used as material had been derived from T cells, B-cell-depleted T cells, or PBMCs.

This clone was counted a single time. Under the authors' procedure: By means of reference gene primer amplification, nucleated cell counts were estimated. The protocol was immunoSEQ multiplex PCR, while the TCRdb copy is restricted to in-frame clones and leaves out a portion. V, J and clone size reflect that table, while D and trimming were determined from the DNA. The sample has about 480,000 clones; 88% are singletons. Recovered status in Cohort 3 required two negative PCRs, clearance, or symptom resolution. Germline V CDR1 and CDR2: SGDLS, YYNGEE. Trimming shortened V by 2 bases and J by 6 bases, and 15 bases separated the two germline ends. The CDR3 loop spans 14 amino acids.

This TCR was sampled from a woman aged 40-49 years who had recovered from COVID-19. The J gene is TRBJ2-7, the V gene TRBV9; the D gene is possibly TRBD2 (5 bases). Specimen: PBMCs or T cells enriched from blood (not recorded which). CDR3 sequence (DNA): TGTGCCAGCAGCGTCGGACCTGAACGGGGCGAGCAGTACTTC. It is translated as CASSVGPERGEQYF.